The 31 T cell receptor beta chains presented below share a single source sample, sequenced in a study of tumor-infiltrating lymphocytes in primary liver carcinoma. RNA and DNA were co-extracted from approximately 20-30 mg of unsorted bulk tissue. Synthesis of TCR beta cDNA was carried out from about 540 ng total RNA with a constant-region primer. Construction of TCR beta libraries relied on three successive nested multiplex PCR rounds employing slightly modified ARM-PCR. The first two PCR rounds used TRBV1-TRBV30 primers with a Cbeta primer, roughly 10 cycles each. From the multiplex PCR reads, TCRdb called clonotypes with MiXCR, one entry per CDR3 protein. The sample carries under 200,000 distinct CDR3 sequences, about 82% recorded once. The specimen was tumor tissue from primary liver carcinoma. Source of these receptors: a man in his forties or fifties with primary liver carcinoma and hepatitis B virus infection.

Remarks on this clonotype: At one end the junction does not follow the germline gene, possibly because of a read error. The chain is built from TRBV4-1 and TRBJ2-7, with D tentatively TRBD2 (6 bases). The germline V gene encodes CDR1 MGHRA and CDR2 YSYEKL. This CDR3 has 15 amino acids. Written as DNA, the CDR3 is TGCGCTAGCAGCCAAGATATGGCACTAGCCATGGCGCAATACTTC. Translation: CASSQDMALAMAQYF.

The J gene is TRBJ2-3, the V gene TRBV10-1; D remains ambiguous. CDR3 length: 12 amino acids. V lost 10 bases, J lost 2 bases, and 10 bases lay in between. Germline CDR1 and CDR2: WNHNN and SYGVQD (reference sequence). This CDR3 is CAISSNTDTQYF. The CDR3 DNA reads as TGCGCCATCAGCTCCAACACAGATACGCAGTATTTT.

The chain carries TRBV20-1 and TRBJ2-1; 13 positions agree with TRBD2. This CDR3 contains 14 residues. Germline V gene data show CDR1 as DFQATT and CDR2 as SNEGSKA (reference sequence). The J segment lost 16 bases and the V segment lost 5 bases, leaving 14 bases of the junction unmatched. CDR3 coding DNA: TGCAGTGCTCCCCTTAAACCGGGACTAGCGGGACTATTCTTC. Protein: CSAPLKPGLAGLFF.

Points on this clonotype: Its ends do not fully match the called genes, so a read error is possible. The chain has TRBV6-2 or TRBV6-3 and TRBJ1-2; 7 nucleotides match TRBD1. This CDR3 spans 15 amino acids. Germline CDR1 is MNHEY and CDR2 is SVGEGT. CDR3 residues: CASSVTGAPDYGYTF. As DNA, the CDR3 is TGTGCCAGCAGCGTTACAGGGGCGCCTGACTATGGCTACACATTC.

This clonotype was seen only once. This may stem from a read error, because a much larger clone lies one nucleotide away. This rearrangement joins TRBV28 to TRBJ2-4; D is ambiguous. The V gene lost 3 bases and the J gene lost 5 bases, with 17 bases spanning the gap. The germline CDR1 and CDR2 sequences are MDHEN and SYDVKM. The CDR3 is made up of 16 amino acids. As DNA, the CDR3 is TGTGCCAGCAGTTTTCCCGAGTCCCCTGCGGAAAACATTCAGTACTTC. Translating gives CASSFPESPAENIQYF.

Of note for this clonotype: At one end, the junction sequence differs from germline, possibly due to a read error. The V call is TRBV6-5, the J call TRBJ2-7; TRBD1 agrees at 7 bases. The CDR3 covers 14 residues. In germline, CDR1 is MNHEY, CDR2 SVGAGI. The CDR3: CASNYSAGGYEQYF. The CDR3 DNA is TGTGCCAGCAATTACTCGGCAGGGGGTTACGAGCAGTACTTC.

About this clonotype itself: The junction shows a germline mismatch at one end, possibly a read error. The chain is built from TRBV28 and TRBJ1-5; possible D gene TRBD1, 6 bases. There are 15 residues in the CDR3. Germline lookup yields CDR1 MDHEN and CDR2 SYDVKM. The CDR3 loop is CVSSTGTLENQPQHF. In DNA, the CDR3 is TGTGTCAGCAGTACCGGGACACTAGAGAATCAGCCCCAGCATTTT.

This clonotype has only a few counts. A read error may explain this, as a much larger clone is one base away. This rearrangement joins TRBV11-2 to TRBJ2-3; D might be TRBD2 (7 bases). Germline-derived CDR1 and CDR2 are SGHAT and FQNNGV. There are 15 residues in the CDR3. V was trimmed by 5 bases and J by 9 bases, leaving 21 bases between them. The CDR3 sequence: CASSPKGVCGGTQYF. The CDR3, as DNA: TGTGCCAGCAGCCCAAAAGGGGTGTGCGGGGGCACGCAGTATTTT.

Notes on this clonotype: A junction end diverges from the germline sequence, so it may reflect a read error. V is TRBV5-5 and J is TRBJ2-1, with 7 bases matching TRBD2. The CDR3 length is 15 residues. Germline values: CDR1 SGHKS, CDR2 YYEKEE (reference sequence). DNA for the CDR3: TGTGCCAGCAGCTCATTGAGCGGGATCTACTATGAGCAGTTCTTC. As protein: CASSSLSGIYYEQFF.

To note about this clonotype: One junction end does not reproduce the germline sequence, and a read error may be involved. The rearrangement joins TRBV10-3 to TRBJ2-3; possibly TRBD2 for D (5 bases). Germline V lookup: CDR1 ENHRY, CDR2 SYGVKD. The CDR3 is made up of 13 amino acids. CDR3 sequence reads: CAIRRGPTYTQYF. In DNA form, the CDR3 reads TGTGCCATCAGGCGAGGGCCCACATATACGCAGTATTTT.

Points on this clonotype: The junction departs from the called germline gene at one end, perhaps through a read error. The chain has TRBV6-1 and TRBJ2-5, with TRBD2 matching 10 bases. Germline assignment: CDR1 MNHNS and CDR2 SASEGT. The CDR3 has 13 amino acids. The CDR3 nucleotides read TGTTCCACCGGACTAGCGGACCAAGAGACCCAGCACTTC. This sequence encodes CSTGLADQETQHF.

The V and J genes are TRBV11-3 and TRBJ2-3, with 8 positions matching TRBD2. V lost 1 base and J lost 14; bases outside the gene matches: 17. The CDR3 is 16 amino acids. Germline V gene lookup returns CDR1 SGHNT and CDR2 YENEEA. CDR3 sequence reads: CASSLGSGSLTDTLYF. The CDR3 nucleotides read TGTGCCAGCAGCTTAGGCAGCGGGAGTTTAACAGATACACTGTATTTT. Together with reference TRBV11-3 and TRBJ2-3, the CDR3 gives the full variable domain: EAGVVQSPRYKIIEKKQPVAFWCNPISGHNTLYWYLQNLGQGPELLIRYENEEAVDDSQLPKDRFSAERLKGVDSTLKIQPAELGDSAVYLCASSLGSGSLTDTLYFGPGTRLTVL.

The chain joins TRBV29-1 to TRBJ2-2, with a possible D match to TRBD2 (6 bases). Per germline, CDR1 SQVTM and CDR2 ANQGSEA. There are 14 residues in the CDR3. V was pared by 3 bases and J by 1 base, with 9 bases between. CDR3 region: CSVEGGVNTGELFF. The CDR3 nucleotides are TGCAGCGTTGAGGGGGGTGTGAACACCGGGGAGCTGTTTTTT.

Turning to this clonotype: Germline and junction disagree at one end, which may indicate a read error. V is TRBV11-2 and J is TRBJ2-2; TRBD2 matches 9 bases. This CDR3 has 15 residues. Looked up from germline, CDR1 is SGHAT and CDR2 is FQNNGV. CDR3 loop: CASIFSGSSTGELFF. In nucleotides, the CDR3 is TGTGCCAGCATCTTTAGCGGGAGCAGTACCGGAGAGCTGTTTTTT.

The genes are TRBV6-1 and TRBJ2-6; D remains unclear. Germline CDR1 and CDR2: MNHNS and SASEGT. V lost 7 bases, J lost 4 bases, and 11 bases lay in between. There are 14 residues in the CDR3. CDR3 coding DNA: TGTGCCAGCACGACGGTGATGGGGGCCAACGTCCTGACTTTC. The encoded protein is CASTTVMGANVLTF.

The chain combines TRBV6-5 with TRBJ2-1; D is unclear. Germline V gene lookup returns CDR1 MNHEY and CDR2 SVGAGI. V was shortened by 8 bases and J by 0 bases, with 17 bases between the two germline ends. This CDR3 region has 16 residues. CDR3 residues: CASYSSMSASYNEQFF. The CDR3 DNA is TGTGCCAGCTATTCCTCTATGAGCGCCTCCTACAATGAGCAGTTCTTC.

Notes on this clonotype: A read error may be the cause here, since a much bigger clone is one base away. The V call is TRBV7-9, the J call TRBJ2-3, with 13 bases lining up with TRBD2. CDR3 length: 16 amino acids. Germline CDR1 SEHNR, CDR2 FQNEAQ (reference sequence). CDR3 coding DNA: TGTGCCAGCAGCCTGACTAGCGGGGGGTCCACAGATAGGCAGTATTTT. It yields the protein CASSLTSGGSTDRQYF.

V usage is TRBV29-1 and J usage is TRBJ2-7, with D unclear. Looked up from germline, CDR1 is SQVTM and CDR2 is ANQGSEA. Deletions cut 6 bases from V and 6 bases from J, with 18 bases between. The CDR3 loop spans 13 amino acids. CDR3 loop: CSVRAQANPEQYF. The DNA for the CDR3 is TGCAGCGTCCGTGCACAAGCTAATCCCGAGCAGTACTTC.

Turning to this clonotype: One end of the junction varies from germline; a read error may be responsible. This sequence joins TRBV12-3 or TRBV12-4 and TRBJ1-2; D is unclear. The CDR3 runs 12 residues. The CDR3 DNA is TGTACCAGCACCTCTGGAGGTATGGGCTACATCTTC. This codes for CTSTSGGMGYIF.

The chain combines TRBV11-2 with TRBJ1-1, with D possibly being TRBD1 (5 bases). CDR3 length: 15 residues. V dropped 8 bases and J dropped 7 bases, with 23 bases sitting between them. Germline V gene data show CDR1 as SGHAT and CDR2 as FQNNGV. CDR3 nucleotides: TGTGCCAGCGGGTTAGATCGGGGCCCACCTGGTGAAGCTTTCTTT. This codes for CASGLDRGPPGEAFF.

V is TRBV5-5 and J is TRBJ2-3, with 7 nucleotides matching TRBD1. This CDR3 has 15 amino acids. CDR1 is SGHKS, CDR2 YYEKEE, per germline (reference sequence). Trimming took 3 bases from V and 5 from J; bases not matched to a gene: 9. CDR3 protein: CASSWDRGSLDTQYF. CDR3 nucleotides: TGTGCCAGCAGCTGGGACAGAGGGAGTTTAGATACGCAGTATTTT.

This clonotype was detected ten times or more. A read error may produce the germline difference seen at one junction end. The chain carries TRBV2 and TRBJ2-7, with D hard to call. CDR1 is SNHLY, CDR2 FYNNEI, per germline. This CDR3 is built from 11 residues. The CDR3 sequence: CASSEALQATF. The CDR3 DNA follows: TGTGCCAGCAGTGAAGCGCTTCAGGCTACTTTC.

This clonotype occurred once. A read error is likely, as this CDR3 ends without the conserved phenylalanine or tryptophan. Here the CDR3 reads CSVLTSGESQYC. The DNA of the CDR3 is TGCAGTGTTCTGACAAGCGGAGAGTCCCAGTACTGC. The chain carries TRBV29-1 and TRBJ2-5, with D perhaps matching TRBD2 (5 bases). CDR3 length equals 12 residues. The germline gives CDR1 SQVTM, CDR2 ANQGSEA.

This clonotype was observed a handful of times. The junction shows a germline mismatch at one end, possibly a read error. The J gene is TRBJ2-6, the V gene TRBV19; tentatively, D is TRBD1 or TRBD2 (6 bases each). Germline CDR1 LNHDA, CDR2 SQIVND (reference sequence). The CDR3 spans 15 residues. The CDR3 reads CASTFGGSGANVLTF. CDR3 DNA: TGTGCCAGTACCTTCGGGGGCTCTGGGGCCAACGTCCTGACTTTT. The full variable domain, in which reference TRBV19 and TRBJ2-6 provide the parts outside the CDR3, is DGGITQSPKYLFRKEGQNVTLSCEQNLNHDAMYWYRQDPGQGLRLIYYSQIVNDFQKGDIAEGYSVSREKKESFPLTVTSAQKNPTAFYLCASTFGGSGANVLTFGAGSRLTVL.

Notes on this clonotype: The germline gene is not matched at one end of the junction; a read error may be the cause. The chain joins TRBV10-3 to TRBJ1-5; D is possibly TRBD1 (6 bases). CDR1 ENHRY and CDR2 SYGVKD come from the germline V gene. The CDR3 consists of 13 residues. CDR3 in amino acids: CAFSESTGQPQQF. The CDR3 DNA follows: TGTGCGTTCAGTGAGTCGACAGGTCAGCCCCAGCAGTTT.

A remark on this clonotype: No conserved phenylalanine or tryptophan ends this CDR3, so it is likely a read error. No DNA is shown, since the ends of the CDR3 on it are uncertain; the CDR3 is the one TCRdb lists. CDR3 amino acids: CSVRTSGRSHEQYL. The V call is TRBV29-1, the J call TRBJ2-7; the table's D call, TRBD2, was not checked against the DNA. The CDR3 is 14 amino acids long, termini counted. The germline V gene has CDR1 SQVTM and CDR2 ANQGSEA.

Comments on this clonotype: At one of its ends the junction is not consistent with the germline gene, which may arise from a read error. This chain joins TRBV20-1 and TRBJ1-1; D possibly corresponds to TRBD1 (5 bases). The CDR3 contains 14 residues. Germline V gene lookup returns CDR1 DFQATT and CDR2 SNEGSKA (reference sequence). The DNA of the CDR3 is TGCAATGCTCCCCTCGGGGCCTTGAACACTGAAGCTTTCTTT. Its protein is CNAPLGALNTEAFF.

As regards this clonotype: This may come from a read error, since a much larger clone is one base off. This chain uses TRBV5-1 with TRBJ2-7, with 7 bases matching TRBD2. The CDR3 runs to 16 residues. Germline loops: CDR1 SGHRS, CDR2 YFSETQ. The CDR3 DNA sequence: TGCACCAGCAGCTTGGTTACCGGACTAGGGCAATACGAGCAGTACTTC. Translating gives CTSSLVTGLGQYEQYF.

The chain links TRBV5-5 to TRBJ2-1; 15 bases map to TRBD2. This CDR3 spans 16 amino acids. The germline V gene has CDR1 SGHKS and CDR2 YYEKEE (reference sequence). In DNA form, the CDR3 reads TGTGTCTGCAGCTTGGAAGGGACTAGCGGGGGGATTGAGCAGTTCTTC. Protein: CVCSLEGTSGGIEQFF.

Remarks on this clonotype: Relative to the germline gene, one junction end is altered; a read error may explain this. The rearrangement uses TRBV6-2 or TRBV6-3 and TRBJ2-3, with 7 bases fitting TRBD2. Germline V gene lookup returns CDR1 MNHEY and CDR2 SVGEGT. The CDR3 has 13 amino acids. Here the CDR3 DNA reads TGTGCCAGCGGTTCGGCACTAGCGAATACGCAGCGTTTT. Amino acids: CASGSALANTQRF.

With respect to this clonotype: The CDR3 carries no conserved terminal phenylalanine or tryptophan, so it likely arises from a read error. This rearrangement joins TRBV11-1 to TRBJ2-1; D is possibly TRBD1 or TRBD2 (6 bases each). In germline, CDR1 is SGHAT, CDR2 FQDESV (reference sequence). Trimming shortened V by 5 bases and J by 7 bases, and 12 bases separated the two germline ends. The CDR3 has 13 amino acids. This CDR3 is CASSVGGPNEQFI. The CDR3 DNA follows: TGTGCCAGCAGCGTGGGGGGCCCGAATGAGCAGTTCATC.